These 17 T cell receptor beta chains were sequenced from one sample in a study of blood T cell repertoires in COVID-19. Clones were sequenced by immunoSEQ multiplex PCR, and TCRdb holds only the in-frame ones, with some missing. The repertoire holds about 400,000 clones, with 70% to 90% as singletons. Material: PBMCs or T cells enriched from blood (not recorded which). The receptors shown here come from a woman aged 18-29 years with acute COVID-19.

V usage is TRBV5-5 and J usage is TRBJ1-6; possibly TRBD1 for D (6 bases). The CDR3 contains 19 residues. The ends were cut back, 1 base at V and 6 bases at J, with 23 bases in the middle. Germline CDR1 and CDR2: SGHKS and YYEKEE (reference sequence). Here the CDR3 reads CASSLSDSLGSWVNSPLHF. CDR3 sequence (DNA): TGTGCCAGCAGCTTGTCGGACAGTCTAGGGAGTTGGGTTAATTCACCCCTCCACTTT.

The chain uses TRBV2 and TRBJ1-1; possibly TRBD1 for D (6 bases). V was cut by 5 bases and J by 0 bases, with 10 bases left in between. This CDR3 has 14 residues. Germline values: CDR1 SNHLY, CDR2 FYNNEI. The CDR3 bases are TGTGCCAGCAGTCCACAGGGTATGAACACTGAAGCTTTCTTT. It is translated as CASSPQGMNTEAFF.

The V gene is TRBV11-2, the J gene TRBJ2-7; 9 bases align to TRBD1. This CDR3 is 15 amino acids long. J gave up 1 base and V 3 bases, and 4 bases lay outside the gene matches. Germline V gene lookup returns CDR1 SGHAT and CDR2 FQNNGV. The CDR3, as DNA: TGTGCCAGCAGCTTTAGGGGACAGGGATCCTACGAGCAGTACTTC. It yields the protein CASSFRGQGSYEQYF.

V gene TRBV28 combines with J gene TRBJ1-2; D uncertain. The length of the CDR3 is 13 residues. V gave up 4 bases and J gave up 4 bases, with 10 bases separating them. Germline CDR1 reads MDHEN; CDR2 reads SYDVKM. The CDR3: CASSSTTGYGYTF. The CDR3 nucleotides read TGTGCCAGCAGTTCGACAACCGGCTATGGCTACACCTTC.

This chain joins TRBV7-9 and TRBJ1-2; D uncertain. CDR3 length: 13 residues. Trimming shortened V by 3 bases and J by 5 bases, and 10 bases separated the two germline ends. Germline CDR1 and CDR2: SEHNR and FQNEAQ (reference sequence). CDR3 DNA sequence: TGTGCCAGCAGCTTCCTTCTGTATTATGGCTACACCTTC. It is translated as CASSFLLYYGYTF.

The V gene is TRBV29-1, the J gene TRBJ2-3, with TRBD1 matching 8 bases. Germline values: CDR1 SQVTM, CDR2 ANQGSEA. Losses at the gene ends were 5 bases for V and 3 bases for J; bases not matched to a gene: 4. This CDR3 has 13 amino acids. CDR3 in DNA: TGCAGCGTTCGGGACAGGAGTACAGATACGCAGTATTTT. Its translation: CSVRDRSTDTQYF.

Only a few counts were recorded for this clone. The rearrangement uses TRBV11-2 and TRBJ1-6, with D possibly TRBD1 on 6 matching bases. Germline V gene sequence: CDR1 SGHAT, CDR2 FQNNGV. This CDR3 is 16 amino acids long. V was cut by 4 bases and J by 7 bases, with 17 bases left in between. The CDR3 nucleotides read TGTGCCAGCAGCTCACTCCAGGGGCGACAAAATTCACCCCTCCACTTT. This gives the protein CASSSLQGRQNSPLHF.

This clone showed up just once. The J gene is TRBJ2-7, the V gene TRBV7-9; TRBD2 matches 7 bases. The V and J ends lost 1 base and 6 bases, in that order; junction bases with no gene match: 3. Germline CDR1 and CDR2: SEHNR and FQNEAQ (reference sequence). The CDR3 contains 13 residues. The CDR3 region has the DNA TGTGCCAGCAGCTTAGGTTCTAGCGGCGAGCAGTACTTC. Translating gives CASSLGSSGEQYF.

The V and J genes are TRBV19 and TRBJ2-2; no reliable D call. The CDR3 spans 14 residues. Germline V CDR1 and CDR2: LNHDA, SQIVND (reference sequence). Trimming cost V 5 bases and J 5 bases, with 12 bases left between them. In nucleotides, the CDR3 is TGTGCCAGTAGTCTGTGGGCCGAGACCGGGGAGCTGTTTTTT. Its protein product is CASSLWAETGELFF.

This sequence joins TRBV7-2 and TRBJ1-2; TRBD1 aligns across 9 bases. CDR3 length: 13 residues. CDR1 and CDR2 (germline): SGHTA, FQGNSA. V gave up 5 bases and J gave up 8 bases; unmatched junction bases: 6. Here the CDR3 DNA reads TGTGCCAGCAGCCACAGGGGGCGGGAGGGCTACACCTTC. Translated: CASSHRGREGYTF.

The chain couples TRBV9 to TRBJ2-1; 13 bases fit TRBD2. With 6 bases clipped from V and 8 bases from J, the junction kept 11 bases outside the gene matches. CDR1 SGDLS and CDR2 YYNGEE come from the germline V gene. This CDR3 has 16 amino acids. This chain's CDR3 is CASTSGLAGVRDEQFF. In DNA form, the CDR3 reads TGTGCCAGCACCTCCGGACTAGCGGGAGTGAGGGATGAGCAGTTCTTC. The whole variable domain, remainder taken from reference TRBV9 and TRBJ2-1, is DSGVTQTPKHLITATGQRVTLRCSPRSGDLSVYWYQQSLDQGLQFLIQYYNGEERAKGNILERFSAQQFPDLHSELNLSSLELGDSALYFCASTSGLAGVRDEQFFGPGTRLTVL.

V is TRBV5-6 and J is TRBJ2-7; D is ambiguous. The CDR3 spans 14 residues. Germline CDR1 is SGHDT and CDR2 is YYEEEE. Deletions cut 0 bases from V and 1 base from J, with 8 bases between. CDR3 loop: CASSLVSESYEQYF. The CDR3 DNA is TGTGCCAGCAGCTTGGTTTCGGAGTCCTACGAGCAGTACTTC.

Remarks on this clone: Mismatch with germline at one junction end may stem from a read error. V is TRBV13 and J is TRBJ1-1, with D hard to call. Germline V gene sequence: CDR1 PRHDT, CDR2 FYEKMQ (reference sequence). The CDR3 spans 11 residues. The CDR3 here is CASSPTLRSQF. The CDR3 bases are TGTGCCAGCAGCCCCACCCTCCGGTCCCAATTT.

The rearrangement joins TRBV2 to TRBJ1-2; D is uncertain. V shed 6 bases and J shed 3 bases, with 5 bases lying between them. The CDR3 runs 11 residues. The germline gives CDR1 SNHLY, CDR2 FYNNEI. CDR3 loop: CASRGDYGYTF. The CDR3 region has the DNA TGTGCCAGCAGGGGAGACTATGGCTACACCTTC.

The V and J genes are TRBV5-8 and TRBJ2-1, with 13 bases fitting TRBD2. V was clipped by 4 bases and J by 4 bases; unmatched bases: 8. Germline assignment: CDR1 SGHTS and CDR2 YDEGEE. The CDR3 is 17 residues long. The CDR3 coding sequence is TGTGCCAGCAGCCGGACTAGCGGGAGTACAATTTACAATGAGCAGTTCTTC. Translating it yields CASSRTSGSTIYNEQFF.

This sequence joins TRBV3-1 (or the pseudogene TRBV3-2) and TRBJ2-3, with 8 bases fitting TRBD2. V was clipped by 0 bases and J by 0 bases; unmatched bases: 8. This CDR3 has 18 residues. Germline V CDR1 and CDR2: LGHDT, YNNKEL (reference sequence). Here the CDR3 reads CASSQDRVERESTDTQYF. The CDR3 nucleotides read TGTGCCAGCAGCCAAGATCGGGTGGAGCGGGAGAGCACAGATACGCAGTATTTT.

The chain carries TRBV6-2 or TRBV6-3 and TRBJ1-6; D ambiguous. V was pared by 2 bases and J by 9 bases, with 5 bases between. Germline CDR1 is MNHEY and CDR2 is SVGEGT. The CDR3 sequence is 12 residues long. CDR3 region: CASSYPFSPLHF. In DNA form, the CDR3 reads TGTGCCAGCAGTTACCCCTTTTCACCCCTCCACTTT.